The TCR beta chain under discussion was sequenced for a study of blood T cell repertoires in COVID-19. This CDR3 region has 16 residues. In the authors' workflow: Amplifying reference gene primers gave estimates of nucleated cell counts. Sequenced by immunoSEQ multiplex PCR; TCRdb stores in-frame clones only, minus some. The DNA gave D and trimming, while V, J and clone size come from that table. Of 250,000 to 300,000 clones listed, around nine tenths are singletons. The chain has TRBV21-1 and TRBJ2-5; TRBD1 is taken as the D call from the table, unchecked against the DNA. TRBV21-1 is given as a pseudogene. Sequenced sample: peripheral blood. The sequence was obtained from a man aged 45-60 years with acute or convalescent COVID-19. The DNA for the CDR3 is TGTGCCAGCAGCAAGGGGGCCACCCTGCTCCAAGAGACCCAGTACTTC. This sequence encodes CASSKGATLLQETQYF.